The 26 T cell receptor beta chains below all came from one sample that was sequenced in a study of PD-L1 blockade in urothelial cancer. Method: immunoSEQ multiplex PCR; TCRdb's copy keeps in-frame clones and lacks some. Of fewer than 35,000 clones listed, around 86% are singletons. Sequencing used PBMCs, obtained around atezolizumab (anti-PD-L1) treatment. All receptors come from a man aged 45-65 years with urothelial cancer.

The gene calls are TRBV9 and TRBJ1-2; D possibly corresponds to TRBD1 (6 bases). CDR3 length: 14 residues. V was clipped by 4 bases and J by 7 bases, with 17 bases between them. Germline lookup yields CDR1 SGDLS and CDR2 YYNGEE. The CDR3 bases are TGTGCCAGCAGCTCCCCCCTGGGGGCGGGTGGCTACACCTTC. Translated, it gives CASSSPLGAGGYTF.

V gene TRBV9 combines with J gene TRBJ2-7; 9 positions agree with TRBD1. Unmatched junction bases numbered 4, after V lost 0 bases and J lost 6 bases. CDR3 length: 14 amino acids. The germline gives CDR1 SGDLS, CDR2 YYNGEE. CDR3 in amino acids: CASSVGGQGREQYF. For the CDR3, the DNA is TGTGCCAGCAGCGTAGGAGGACAGGGGCGCGAGCAGTACTTC. The complete variable domain, with remaining parts taken from reference TRBV9 and TRBJ2-7, reads DSGVTQTPKHLITATGQRVTLRCSPRSGDLSVYWYQQSLDQGLQFLIQYYNGEERAKGNILERFSAQQFPDLHSELNLSSLELGDSALYFCASSVGGQGREQYFGPGTRLTVT.

The chain is built from TRBV4-1 and TRBJ2-2; D call uncertain. In germline, CDR1 is MGHRA, CDR2 YSYEKL. CDR3 length: 12 amino acids. Trimming removed 3 bases at V and 8 bases at J, with 7 bases between. CDR3 residues: CASSHLVGELFF. CDR3 DNA: TGCGCCAGCAGCCACCTAGTAGGGGAGCTGTTTTTT.

V usage is TRBV5-5 and J usage is TRBJ2-1; D is perhaps TRBD2 (6 bases). Germline values: CDR1 SGHKS, CDR2 YYEKEE (reference sequence). The CDR3 length is 15 residues. V shed 2 bases and J shed 4 bases, with 13 bases lying between them. CDR3 coding DNA: TGTGCCAGCAGCTTTCGCGGGGAGTCATACAATGAGCAGTTCTTC. Translated, it gives CASSFRGESYNEQFF.

The V gene is TRBV5-1, the J gene TRBJ2-5, with D maybe TRBD1 (5 bases). The CDR3 has 13 residues. The germline gives CDR1 SGHRS, CDR2 YFSETQ. Trimming removed 4 bases from V and 5 bases from J, with 12 bases in between. DNA of the CDR3: TGCGCCAGCAGCACAAGGACAAGTGAGACCCAGTACTTC. Encoded protein: CASSTRTSETQYF.

The chain is built from TRBV5-6 and TRBJ2-7; 8 bases are a match to TRBD1. The CDR3 sequence is 14 residues long. The germline V gene encodes CDR1 SGHDT and CDR2 YYEEEE. Losses at the gene ends were 0 bases for V and 3 bases for J; bases not matched to a gene: 2. In nucleotides, the CDR3 is TGTGCCAGCAGCTTGGGGGGGACAGGCTACGAGCAGTACTTC. Translation gives CASSLGGTGYEQYF.

The chain combines TRBV9 with TRBJ2-7; 9 bases are a match to TRBD1. The CDR3 runs to 18 residues. The junction had 18 bases not matched to a gene; V was cut back by 4 bases and J by 4 bases. Germline V gene data show CDR1 as SGDLS and CDR2 as YYNGEE. This CDR3 is CASSNRDRVPPPFYEQYF. CDR3 bases: TGTGCCAGCAGCAACCGGGACAGGGTCCCCCCTCCCTTTTACGAGCAGTACTTC.

The CDR3 nucleotides are TGCGCCAGCAGCCCCGGGACTATCTACGAGCAGTACTTC. It translates to CASSPGTIYEQYF. The V and J genes are TRBV4-1 and TRBJ2-7; 7 bases align to TRBD2. Germline CDR1 and CDR2: MGHRA and YSYEKL. This CDR3 spans 13 amino acids. Losses at the gene ends were 4 bases for V and 3 bases for J; bases not matched to a gene: 3.

The chain recombines TRBV30 with TRBJ1-5; D gene ambiguous. Trimming took off 2 bases at V and 4 bases at J, with 6 bases between the two ends. The length of the CDR3 is 12 residues. The germline gives CDR1 GTSNPN, CDR2 SVGIG (reference sequence). The CDR3 sequence is CAWSSQNQPQHF. CDR3 sequence (DNA): TGTGCCTGGAGTTCACAGAATCAGCCCCAGCATTTT.

CDR3 region: CASSSSDRGLTNEKLFF. CDR3 DNA sequence: TGTGCCAGCAGCTCCTCGGACAGGGGGCTCACTAATGAAAAACTGTTTTTT. The chain combines TRBV7-9 with TRBJ1-4, with 11 bases aligning to TRBD1. CDR1 SEHNR and CDR2 FQNEAQ come from the germline V gene (reference sequence). V dropped 4 bases and J dropped 2; count of bases not matched to a gene: 6. The CDR3 extends over 17 amino acids.

This clone has a single count. This rearrangement joins TRBV28 to TRBJ2-3; 9 bases fit TRBD1. This CDR3 spans 14 amino acids. Germline V gene lookup returns CDR1 MDHEN and CDR2 SYDVKM. The J segment lost 5 bases and the V segment lost 6 bases, leaving 6 bases of the junction unmatched. CDR3 nucleotides: TGTGCCAGCAGGGGGACAGGGAGTGGAGATACGCAGTATTTT. Translation: CASRGTGSGDTQYF.

This chain links TRBV10-2 with TRBJ2-1, with D tentatively TRBD2 (7 bases). The CDR3 runs 14 residues. V lost 8 bases to trimming and J lost 1 base, with 12 bases between them. The germline V gene encodes CDR1 WSHSY and CDR2 SAAADI. CDR3 in amino acids: CASVGGASYNEQFF. The DNA for the CDR3 is TGCGCCAGCGTTGGGGGGGCATCCTACAATGAGCAGTTCTTC.

The V gene is TRBV11-3, the J gene TRBJ2-1, with 8 nucleotides matching TRBD2. CDR1 is SGHNT and CDR2 is YENEEA in the germline V gene. This CDR3 region has 12 residues. V gave up 5 bases and J gave up 7 bases; unmatched junction bases: 1. The CDR3 DNA reads as TGTGCCAGCAGCCCGGGAGGGAATGAGCAGTTCTTC. Translated, it gives CASSPGGNEQFF.

The chain links TRBV7-2 to TRBJ2-2; possibly TRBD1 for D (6 bases). This CDR3 is 15 amino acids long. The germline gives CDR1 SGHTA, CDR2 FQGNSA. V was pared by 2 bases and J by 4 bases, with 11 bases between. The CDR3: CASSLRGGPTGELFF. As DNA, the CDR3 is TGTGCCAGCAGCTTAAGAGGGGGTCCCACCGGGGAGCTGTTTTTT.

The chain is built from TRBV30 and TRBJ1-2, with TRBD1 matching 7 bases. Trimming removed 0 bases from V and 5 bases from J; junction bases left unmatched: 9. Germline V gene data show CDR1 as GTSNPN and CDR2 as SVGIG (reference sequence). This CDR3 comprises 15 residues. Here the CDR3 DNA reads TGTGCCTGGAGTGTGGAGGAGGGGGCGGGTTATGGCTACACCTTC. Translated, it gives CAWSVEEGAGYGYTF.

The chain has TRBV10-2 and TRBJ2-1; 9 bases match TRBD1. Germline values: CDR1 WSHSY, CDR2 SAAADI. V lost 3 bases and J lost 8; bases outside the gene matches: 8. This CDR3 spans 15 amino acids. The CDR3 DNA follows: TGCGCCAGCAGTGACCCGGGACAGGGTGGGGATGAGCAGTTCTTC. Translation gives CASSDPGQGGDEQFF.

The chain combines TRBV25-1 with TRBJ2-5; 7 bases map to TRBD1. V lost 6 bases and J lost 5; bases outside the gene matches: 12. The CDR3 is 15 amino acids. Germline-derived CDR1 and CDR2 are MGHDK and SYGVNS. The CDR3 nucleotides read TGTGCCAGCAGCGCCCCGACAGGGACGAGGGAGACCCAGTACTTC. Encoded protein: CASSAPTGTRETQYF.

The chain recombines TRBV7-9 with TRBJ1-4; D is unclear. Germline CDR1 is SEHNR and CDR2 is FQNEAQ (reference sequence). Trimming shortened V by 3 bases and J by 8 bases, and 16 bases separated the two germline ends. The CDR3 runs 15 residues. CDR3 coding DNA: TGTGCCAGCAGCTTCGCGGATCCGGGTAGGGAAAAACTGTTTTTT. The encoded protein is CASSFADPGREKLFF. Supplemented by reference TRBV7-9 and TRBJ1-4, the full variable domain reads DTGVSQNPRHKITKRGQNVTFRCDPISEHNRLYWYRQTLGQGPEFLTYFQNEAQLEKSRLLSDRFSAERPKGSFSTLEIQRTEQGDSAMYLCASSFADPGREKLFFGSGTQLSVL.

This chain connects TRBV4-1 to TRBJ2-7; D call uncertain. Germline values: CDR1 MGHRA, CDR2 YSYEKL. V was clipped by 1 base and J by 0 bases, with 13 bases between them. The CDR3 is 16 residues long. The CDR3 region has the DNA TGCGCCAGCAGCCAAGGAAAATTACCTAGCTCCTACGAGCAGTACTTC. Its protein product is CASSQGKLPSSYEQYF.

The chain is built from TRBV12-5 and TRBJ2-7, with a possible D match to TRBD1 (5 bases). Trimming pared 0 bases from V and 6 bases from J, leaving 12 bases between. Germline V CDR1 and CDR2: LGHNT, FRNRAP. The CDR3 is 14 residues long. The CDR3 bases are TGTGCTAGTGGTTTGGTAGGGGCACCCCTCGAGCAGTACTTC. Encoded protein: CASGLVGAPLEQYF.

This clone was detected only once. The CDR3 nucleotides read TGTGCCAGCAGCTCTAGCGGGGGGGCTAGAAACATTCAGTACTTC. It encodes CASSSSGGARNIQYF. The chain is built from TRBV7-9 and TRBJ2-4, with TRBD2 matching over 12 bases. V gave up 4 bases and J gave up 6 bases; unmatched junction bases: 4. CDR1 is SEHNR and CDR2 is FQNEAQ in the germline V gene (reference sequence). There are 15 residues in the CDR3.

J is TRBJ2-1 and V is TRBV7-7; 13 bases agree with TRBD2. The CDR3 contains 13 residues. From germline, CDR1 is SSHAT and CDR2 FNYEAQ (reference sequence). The ends lost 1 base at V and 13 bases at J; junction bases unmatched: 1. Here the CDR3 DNA reads TGTGCCAGCAGCTTAGGACTAGCGGGAGGACAGTTCTTC. The encoded protein is CASSLGLAGGQFF.

The chain uses TRBV29-1 and TRBJ1-1; D is possibly TRBD1 (6 bases). From germline, CDR1 is SQVTM and CDR2 ANQGSEA. The V end lost 8 bases, the J end lost 9 bases, and 16 bases lay between the germline ends. The CDR3 length is 11 residues. CDR3 sequence reads: CSPSRDKKAFF. The CDR3, as DNA: TGCAGCCCGAGCCGGGACAAGAAAGCTTTCTTT.

The chain links TRBV11-2 to TRBJ2-5, with 12 bases fitting TRBD2. The CDR3 loop spans 15 amino acids. The germline gives CDR1 SGHAT, CDR2 FQNNGV. Trimming at V came to 4 bases and at J to 3 bases, leaving 3 bases not matched to a gene. The CDR3 region is CASSSGLAGKETQYF. DNA for the CDR3: TGTGCCAGCAGCTCCGGACTAGCGGGAAAAGAGACCCAGTACTTC.

The genes are TRBV10-3 and TRBJ2-3, with D perhaps matching TRBD1 (7 bases). Germline lookup yields CDR1 ENHRY and CDR2 SYGVKD. V lost 9 bases and J 2 bases, leaving 12 bases between the germline ends. The CDR3 runs to 13 residues. The CDR3 region is CAIRQGLTDTQYF. CDR3 sequence (DNA): TGTGCCATAAGACAGGGACTCACAGATACGCAGTATTTT.

The genes are TRBV27 and TRBJ2-7, with D maybe TRBD1 (5 bases). The CDR3 extends over 15 amino acids. Germline CDR1 is MNHEY and CDR2 is SMNVEV (reference sequence). Trimming stripped 5 bases from V and 4 bases from J, with 18 bases between. CDR3 sequence: CASSPLAGNDYEQYF. CDR3 nucleotides: TGTGCCAGCAGTCCCTTGGCAGGGAACGATTACGAGCAGTACTTC.